This T cell receptor (beta chain) was captured in a study of shared clonotypes between healthy human individuals. Partitioning of CD4+ cells yielded a CD45RA+ naive subset and a CD45RA-negative memory subset. Some clones are missing from TCRdb's copy, which holds only in-frame ones; the method was immunoSEQ multiplex PCR. The sample records 980,000 or so clones, about three quarters being singletons. In germline, CDR1 is LNHDA, CDR2 SQIVND (reference sequence). The CDR3 is made up of 11 amino acids. V lost 8 bases and J 7 bases, leaving 9 bases between the germline ends. Sequencing was carried out using memory CD4+ T cells sorted from blood. Regarding subset: CD45RA-negative fraction. The receptor comes from a man younger than 35 in good health. This chain joins TRBV19 and TRBJ1-5, with D hard to call. The DNA for the CDR3 is TGTGCCAGTGGTAATCGGCAGCCCCAGCATTTT. Protein sequence: CASGNRQPQHF.